The T cell receptor beta chain under discussion was sequenced for a study of patients and donors after allogeneic stem cell transplantation. CDR3 length: 15 amino acids. V was trimmed by 5 bases and J by 1 base, leaving 12 bases between them. This clonotype was seen more than once but under ten times. Via MiXCR, TCRdb re-called the RT-PCR reads, giving one row per CDR3 protein. The table shows 200,000 to 250,000 distinct CDR3 sequences, with less than 15% occurring only once. This chain connects TRBV12-3 or TRBV12-4 to TRBJ2-1, with D possibly being TRBD1 or TRBD2 (5 bases each). Source material: blood, either unsorted or a sorted T cell fraction (not recorded which). The receptor comes from a human donor who was either an allogeneic HSCT recipient or a stem cell or donor lymphocyte infusion donor (not recorded which). It is not recorded whose cells these are; they may come from a transplant donor. CDR3 DNA: TGTGCCAGCAGTACGACGTGGGGGTCCTACAATGAGCAGTTCTTC. Protein: CASSTTWGSYNEQFF.